This is a list of T cell receptor beta chains from one sample in a study of tumor-infiltrating lymphocytes in primary liver carcinoma. Using its own MiXCR run on the multiplex PCR reads, TCRdb lists one record per CDR3 protein. Of 50,000 to 70,000 distinct CDR3 sequences detected, about three quarters appear once; the ten largest clones hold approximately 50%. The material sequenced was liver tumor tissue from sampling region 2. These receptors were obtained from a middle-aged man with primary liver carcinoma and hepatitis B virus infection. The CDR3 runs from the conserved cysteine through the conserved F or W. Each record gives: D gene, V gene, J gene, clone size, CDR3 DNA, CDR3 protein. D genes are given only for firm matches. Size is omitted from some rows. Given values are once, few, many or a class for expanded clones.

d_call: NA; v_call: TRBV11-2; j_call: TRBJ2-5; clone_size: few; cdr3_nt: TGTGCCAGCAGCTTAGTCAGTAGGGGCAGTCGGCAAGAGACCCAGTACTTC; cdr3_aa: CASSLVSRGSRQETQYF
d_call: NA; v_call: TRBV2; j_call: TRBJ2-1; clone_size: NA; cdr3_nt: TGTGCCAGCAGTGAAGAGGTGGATCGGAATGAGCAGTTCTTC; cdr3_aa: CASSEEVDRNEQFF
d_call: TRBD2; v_call: TRBV11-1; j_call: TRBJ2-1; clone_size: NA; cdr3_nt: TGTACCAGCAGCTTAGTCTCTAGCGGGAACTACTACAATGAGCAGTCCTTC; cdr3_aa: CTSSLVSSGNYYNEQSF
d_call: NA; v_call: TRBV6-5; j_call: TRBJ2-3; clone_size: NA; cdr3_nt: TGTGCCAGCAGTTACTCTGGGCAAGCGCCAGATACGCAGTATTTT; cdr3_aa: CASSYSGQAPDTQYF
d_call: TRBD1; v_call: TRBV29-1; j_call: TRBJ1-4; clone_size: NA; cdr3_nt: TGCAGCGTTGAAGAAGACAGGGGCAGGAGTGAAAAACTGTTTTTT; cdr3_aa: CSVEEDRGRSEKLFF
d_call: TRBD2; v_call: TRBV9; j_call: TRBJ2-7; clone_size: few; cdr3_nt: TGTGCCAGCAGCCCTCAGGCAGCGGGAATCTCCTACGAGCAGTACTTC; cdr3_aa: CASSPQAAGISYEQYF
d_call: NA; v_call: TRBV6-2/TRBV6-3; j_call: TRBJ2-7; clone_size: NA; cdr3_nt: TGTGCCAGCAGGACCGGGGTCACTGCCTGGGGGGAGCAGTACTTC; cdr3_aa: CASRTGVTAWGEQYF
d_call: NA; v_call: TRBV12-3/TRBV12-4; j_call: TRBJ1-5; clone_size: NA; cdr3_nt: TGTTCCAGCAGTCTACAAGGGACTAGCGGGAGCGTCGGGCAGCATTTT; cdr3_aa: CSSSLQGTSGSVGQHF
d_call: NA; v_call: TRBV12-3/TRBV12-4; j_call: TRBJ2-1; clone_size: NA; cdr3_nt: TGTGTCAGCAGTTTCGGACAGATTTACAATGAGCAGTTCTTC; cdr3_aa: CVSSFGQIYNEQFF
d_call: TRBD2; v_call: TRBV4-3; j_call: TRBJ2-4; clone_size: NA; cdr3_nt: TGCGCCAGCAGCCAAGATAACAATCGGGGGGGCTTAAGTATTCAGTACTTC; cdr3_aa: CASSQDNNRGGLSIQYF
d_call: NA; v_call: TRBV5-5; j_call: TRBJ2-1; clone_size: few; cdr3_nt: TGTGCCAGCAGCCCTGGACAGAGTTCTTACAATGAGCAGTTCTTT; cdr3_aa: CASSPGQSSYNEQFF
d_call: TRBD2; v_call: TRBV11-2; j_call: TRBJ2-1; clone_size: NA; cdr3_nt: TGTGCCAGCAGCTTCTCTAGCGGGAGGGCCAATGAGCAGTTCTTC; cdr3_aa: CASSFSSGRANEQFF
d_call: NA; v_call: TRBV6-2/TRBV6-3; j_call: TRBJ2-7; clone_size: medium-sized; cdr3_nt: TGTGCCAGCAGTTACGAGGTACCCTACGAGCAGTACTTC; cdr3_aa: CASSYEVPYEQYF
d_call: NA; v_call: TRBV6-5; j_call: TRBJ2-3; clone_size: NA; cdr3_nt: TGTGCCTGCAGCCCGGACAGCTCTAGCACAGATACGCGGTATTTT; cdr3_aa: CACSPDSSSTDTRYF
d_call: TRBD2; v_call: TRBV10-3; j_call: TRBJ2-7; clone_size: NA; cdr3_nt: TGTACTATCACCAAACGATCGGGACTAGGGGGAGGGTTCTCCTACGAGCAGTACTTC; cdr3_aa: CTITKRSGLGGGFSYEQYF
d_call: NA; v_call: TRBV6-5; j_call: TRBJ2-2; clone_size: NA; cdr3_nt: TGTGCCAGCAGCATTGGACCGGGAACCGGGGAGCTGTTTTTT; cdr3_aa: CASSIGPGTGELFF
d_call: NA; v_call: TRBV6-5; j_call: TRBJ2-5; clone_size: NA; cdr3_nt: TGTGCCAGCAGTTACGGAGGGATCCATGAGACACAGTACTTC; cdr3_aa: CASSYGGIHETQYF
d_call: NA; v_call: TRBV29-1; j_call: TRBJ2-7; clone_size: NA; cdr3_nt: TGCAGCGCGGGTTTGGGTAATCACGAGCAGTACTTT; cdr3_aa: CSAGLGNHEQYF
d_call: TRBD1; v_call: TRBV11-2; j_call: TRBJ1-6; clone_size: NA; cdr3_nt: TGTGCCAGCAACTTATTGTCGGGACAGGGGGCTTTATCGCTCCACTTT; cdr3_aa: CASNLLSGQGALSLHF
d_call: NA; v_call: TRBV6-2/TRBV6-3; j_call: TRBJ2-3; clone_size: NA; cdr3_nt: TGTGTCAGCAGTTACTTAATAGGGCGGACAGATACGCAGTATTTT; cdr3_aa: CVSSYLIGRTDTQYF
d_call: NA; v_call: TRBV6-1; j_call: TRBJ1-2; clone_size: many; cdr3_nt: TGTGCCAGCAGTGAAGACCGACCAGCTAACTATGGCTACACCTTC; cdr3_aa: CASSEDRPANYGYTF